This TCR beta chain was found in a study of identical twins. V gave up 1 base and J gave up 2 bases, with 9 bases separating them. CDR3 length: 13 residues. Germline-derived CDR1 and CDR2 are DFQATT and SNEGSKA (reference sequence). Each CDR3 protein gets one entry after TCRdb re-called the 5' RACE reads with MiXCR. The top ten clones hold more than 0.8% of a sample with roughly 470,000 distinct CDR3 sequences, roughly an eighth of them seen once. Study outcomes and limitations: Models predicted less out-of-frame TCR alpha sharing in monozygotic twins than was found.

With respect to this clonotype: Its target is not known.

Another study also made use of these data, one on yellow fever vaccine responses in identical twins.

The chain combines TRBV20-1 with TRBJ2-7; no reliable D call. The source of this sequence is a woman younger than 30 in good health. Material: CD4+ T cells sorted from blood. CDR3 DNA sequence: TGCAGTGCTAGAGGGGCAGGTCCCTACGAGCAGTACTTC. This sequence encodes CSARGAGPYEQYF.